One and the same sample provided the 15 T cell receptor beta chains below, sequenced in a study of shared clonotypes between healthy human individuals. This table comes from immunoSEQ multiplex PCR, and its TCRdb copy is limited to in-frame clones, with some not included. The sample holds 640,000 or so clones, more than 70% seen once. The specimen was memory CD4+ T cells sorted from blood. Subset defined: CD45RA-negative fraction. These receptor sequences come from a woman in her twenties or thirties in good health.

This chain connects TRBV5-1 to TRBJ2-1; perhaps TRBD1 as D (5 bases). Trimming cost V 4 bases and J 10 bases, with 18 bases left between them. The CDR3 has 14 residues. Looked up from germline, CDR1 is SGHRS and CDR2 is YFSETQ. The CDR3 nucleotides read TGCGCCAGCAGCCCCGCGACGGAGTCAGGGGAGCAGTTCTTC. Its translation: CASSPATESGEQFF.

The chain carries TRBV7-8 and TRBJ2-1, with no clear D. The length of the CDR3 is 13 residues. V was pared by 0 bases and J by 4 bases, with 4 bases between. The V gene's germline CDR1 is SGHVS and CDR2 FQNEAQ. CDR3: CASSLAHYNEQFF. CDR3 in DNA: TGTGCCAGCAGCTTAGCGCATTACAATGAGCAGTTCTTC.

The J gene is TRBJ2-5, the V gene TRBV27, with D maybe TRBD2 (5 bases). V was trimmed by 3 bases and J by 7 bases, leaving 12 bases between them. CDR1 is MNHEY and CDR2 is SMNVEV in the germline V gene (reference sequence). The CDR3 length is 13 residues. The CDR3 DNA follows: TGTGCCAGCAGTTTCGGGGATTTGGGGACCCAGTACTTC. Amino acids: CASSFGDLGTQYF.

The chain couples TRBV7-9 to TRBJ2-7; 7 positions agree with TRBD2. Germline lookup yields CDR1 SEHNR and CDR2 FQNEAQ (reference sequence). The CDR3 runs to 15 residues. With 2 bases clipped from V and 0 bases from J, the junction kept 4 bases outside the gene matches. CDR3 loop: CASSLKTSTSYEQYF. Written as DNA, the CDR3 is TGTGCCAGCAGCTTAAAGACTAGCACCTCCTACGAGCAGTACTTC.

The genes are TRBV10-3 and TRBJ1-1, with 9 positions matching TRBD1. The CDR3 extends over 15 amino acids. Losses at the gene ends were 7 bases for V and 6 bases for J; bases not matched to a gene: 12. Germline CDR1 is ENHRY and CDR2 is SYGVKD. The CDR3 reads CAITAGTGTWAEAFF. The CDR3 coding sequence is TGTGCCATCACCGCCGGGACAGGGACGTGGGCTGAAGCTTTCTTT.

The chain links TRBV5-4 to TRBJ2-2; maybe TRBD1 (5 bases). There are 15 residues in the CDR3. Germline V gene data show CDR1 as SGHNT and CDR2 as YYREEE (reference sequence). V was trimmed by 4 bases and J by 5 bases, leaving 15 bases between them. CDR3 bases: TGTGCCAGCAGCATCCAGGGCCTTGGGACCGGGGAGCTGTTTTTT. It specifies CASSIQGLGTGELFF.

The V and J genes are TRBV29-1 and TRBJ2-1; TRBD1 agrees at 8 bases. Germline CDR1 reads SQVTM; CDR2 reads ANQGSEA. The V and J ends lost 5 bases and 2 bases, in that order; junction bases with no gene match: 5. The CDR3 length is 14 residues. In DNA, the CDR3 is TGCAGCGTTCGACAGGGGCCCCCCTACAATGAGCAGTTCTTC. This sequence encodes CSVRQGPPYNEQFF.

The CDR3 is CASSPIKPRVSNQPQHF. The CDR3 DNA is TGTGCCAGCTCACCAATAAAACCGAGGGTGAGCAATCAGCCCCAGCATTTT. The gene calls are TRBV18 and TRBJ1-5; no reliable D call. Germline CDR1 KGHSH, CDR2 LQKENI. CDR3 length: 17 residues. The V end was cut by 2 bases, the J end by 1 base, with 15 bases between. The variable domain in full, completed from reference TRBV18 and TRBJ1-5, reads NAGVMQNPRHLVRRRGQEARLRCSPMKGHSHVYWYRQLPEEGLKFMVYLQKENIIDESGMPKERFSAEFPKEGPSILRIQQVVRGDSAAYFCASSPIKPRVSNQPQHFGDGTRLSIL.

The V call is TRBV10-1, the J call TRBJ2-1, with D perhaps TRBD2 (6 bases). Germline V gene sequence: CDR1 WNHNN, CDR2 SYGVQD (reference sequence). The CDR3 extends over 13 amino acids. Trimming stripped 10 bases from V and 8 bases from J, with 18 bases between. CDR3 in DNA: TGCGCCACATCATGGGACGGGAGAGATGAGCAGTTCTTC. Its translation: CATSWDGRDEQFF.

V and J are TRBV29-1 and TRBJ2-6; D is ambiguous. The CDR3 has 15 residues. V was pared by 4 bases and J by 0 bases, with 10 bases between. CDR1 is SQVTM, CDR2 ANQGSEA, per germline. CDR3: CSVGEGHSGANVLTF. The DNA for the CDR3 is TGCAGCGTTGGTGAAGGCCACTCTGGGGCCAACGTCCTGACTTTC.

The count of this clone is one. The CDR3 DNA follows: TGTGCCAGCAGCGTAGGTTCAGCGCGGGAGCAGTACTTC. Translating it yields CASSVGSAREQYF. The rearrangement links TRBV9 to TRBJ2-7, with D uncertain. The CDR3 consists of 13 residues. The germline V and J ends were trimmed by 0 bases and 7 bases, with 11 bases remaining between them. Germline loops: CDR1 SGDLS, CDR2 YYNGEE.

This clone showed up just a few times. The chain links TRBV21-1 to TRBJ2-3; TRBD1 is the table's D call and was not checked against the DNA. TRBV21-1 is annotated as a pseudogene. This CDR3 is 15 amino acids long. The CDR3 nucleotides are TGTGCCAGCAGCCGCGGGACAGGGCCACCAGATACGCAGTATTTT. This sequence encodes CASSRGTGPPDTQYF.

This sequence joins TRBV18 and TRBJ2-3, with a weak D call TRBD2 (6 bases). The V and J ends lost 2 bases and 5 bases respectively, with 11 bases between them. The CDR3 has 14 amino acids. CDR1 and CDR2 (germline): KGHSH, LQKENI. CDR3: CASSPMQGGDTQYF. The CDR3 DNA reads TGTGCCAGCTCACCAATGCAGGGAGGAGATACGCAGTATTTT.

CDR3 in DNA: TGTGCCAGCAGCGTGGGGAACTCTGGAAACACCATATATTTT. Protein: CASSVGNSGNTIYF. The gene calls are TRBV9 and TRBJ1-3; D gene uncertain. CDR1 SGDLS and CDR2 YYNGEE come from the germline V gene. Trimming took 2 bases from V and 0 from J, leaving 6 bases between them. CDR3 length equals 14 residues.

The gene calls are TRBV28 and TRBJ2-1; tentatively, D is TRBD2 (5 bases). This CDR3 comprises 15 residues. V lost 5 bases to trimming and J lost 8 bases, with 19 bases between them. In germline, CDR1 is MDHEN, CDR2 SYDVKM. CDR3 nucleotide sequence: TGTGCCAGCAGTCCGAACGTGGGCAGGCGGGATGAGCAGTTCTTC. Translated, it gives CASSPNVGRRDEQFF.